This TCR beta chain was sequenced for a study of persistence of HIV-infected CD4 T cells. About the research overall: A larger, less memory-rich fraction responded to anti-CD3/anti-CD28 beads than to antigen.

From germline, CDR1 is KGHSH and CDR2 LQKENI. Trimming took 3 bases from V and 9 from J; bases not matched to a gene: 7. This CDR3 comprises 15 residues. Anti-CD3/anti-CD28 beads served as a nonspecific positive control stimulus. Sorting selected CD4+ T cells upregulating both CD40 ligand and CD69. Remarks on this clone: Its specificity is unknown.

Sequencing used immunoSEQ version 4 in survey mode. Clones were read by immunoSEQ multiplex PCR, and TCRdb kept only the in-frame ones, dropping some. Found here are approximately 45,000 clones, roughly nine tenths of them singletons; the top ten hold about 0.46%. The sequenced sample was CD4+ T cells sorted from PBMCs after approximately 20-hour stimulation, obtained from a patient who received antiretroviral therapy. The chain recombines TRBV18 with TRBJ1-6; 8 positions agree with TRBD1. This TCR was sampled from an adult woman with HIV who was CMV-seropositive. CDR3 region: CASSPGQGVASPLHF. DNA for the CDR3: TGTGCCAGCTCACCCGGACAGGGTGTAGCTTCACCCCTCCACTTT.